This entry concerns a single TCR beta chain. What it recognizes is unknown. The sample comes from a study of sequential checkpoint blockade in melanoma. Across the study: Matched biopsies came pretreatment and at week 13 for 20 to 25 patients. Overall study results and limits: Tumor T-cell fraction and clonality correlated with PD-L1 and CD8+ counts.

Described treatment: randomized to nivolumab then ipilimumab (arm A) or the reverse (arm B). Sequencing used immunoSEQ multiplex PCR; TCRdb keeps in-frame clones, though not all of them. Of about 9,200 clones in the sample, 20% to 25% were seen once. Sequences were derived from tumor tissue (inferred from file names), sampled from a patient given nivolumab and ipilimumab in sequence. This TCR came from a human donor with melanoma.

In DNA form, the CDR3 reads TGCAGCGTCAAAGCGGGCGCGGGGCTAGTCGAGCAGTTCTTC. It yields the protein CSVKAGAGLVEQFF. The V call is TRBV29-1, the J call TRBJ2-1; D is perhaps TRBD2 (6 bases). The CDR3 spans 14 residues. Looked up from germline, CDR1 is SQVTM and CDR2 is ANQGSEA. Deletions cut 6 bases from V and 10 bases from J, with 22 bases between.